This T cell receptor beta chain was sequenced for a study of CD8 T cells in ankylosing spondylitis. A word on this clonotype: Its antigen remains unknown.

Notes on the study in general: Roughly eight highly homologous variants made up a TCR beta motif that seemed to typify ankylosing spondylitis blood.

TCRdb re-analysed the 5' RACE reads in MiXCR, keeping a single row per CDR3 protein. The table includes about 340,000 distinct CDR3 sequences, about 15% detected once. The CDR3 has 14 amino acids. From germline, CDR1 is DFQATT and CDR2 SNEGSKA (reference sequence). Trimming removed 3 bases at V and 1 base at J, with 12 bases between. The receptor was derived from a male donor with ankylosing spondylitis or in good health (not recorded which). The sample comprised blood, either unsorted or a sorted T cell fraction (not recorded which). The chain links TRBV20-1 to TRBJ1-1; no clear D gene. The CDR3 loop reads CSARYGSENTEAFF. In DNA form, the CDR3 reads TGCAGTGCTAGGTACGGGTCCGAGAACACTGAAGCTTTCTTT.